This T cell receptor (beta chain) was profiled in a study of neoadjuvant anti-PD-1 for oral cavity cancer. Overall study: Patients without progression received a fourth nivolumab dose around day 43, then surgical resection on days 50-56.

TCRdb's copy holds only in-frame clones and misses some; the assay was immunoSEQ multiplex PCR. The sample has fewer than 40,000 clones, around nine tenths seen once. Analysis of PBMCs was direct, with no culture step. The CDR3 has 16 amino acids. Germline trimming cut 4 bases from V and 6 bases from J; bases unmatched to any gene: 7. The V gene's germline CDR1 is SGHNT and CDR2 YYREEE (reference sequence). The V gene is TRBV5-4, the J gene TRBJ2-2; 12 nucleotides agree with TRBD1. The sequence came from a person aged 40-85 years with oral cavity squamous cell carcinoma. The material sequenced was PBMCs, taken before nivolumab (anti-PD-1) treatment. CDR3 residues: CASSRPGQGASGELFF. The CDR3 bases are TGTGCCAGCAGCCGACCGGGACAGGGGGCCTCCGGGGAGCTGTTTTTT.